This T cell receptor (beta chain) was identified in a study of blood T cells in healthy people across ages. The sample holds many counts of this clonotype. The CDR3 is made up of 14 amino acids. Trimming stripped 4 bases from V and 6 bases from J, with 17 bases between. The V gene's germline CDR1 is SGDLS and CDR2 YYNGEE. The use of a sample-barcoded 5' primer and a J-beta primer mix characterized a second PCR of 7 to 11 cycles. MiXCR, run by TCRdb on the 5' RACE reads, gives a single entry per CDR3 protein. Counted here are about 650,000 distinct CDR3 sequences, about a third occurring once; the ten biggest clones make up less than 20%.

The receptor's source is a woman older than 75 in good health. The rearrangement links TRBV9 to TRBJ2-7, with D possibly being TRBD1 or TRBD2 (5 bases each). The specimen sequenced was blood. The CDR3, as DNA: TGTGCCAGCAGCCCCTTCGATGGGGGAAGCGAGCAGTACTTC. This gives the protein CASSPFDGGSEQYF. The complete variable domain, with remaining parts taken from reference TRBV9 and TRBJ2-7, reads DSGVTQTPKHLITATGQRVTLRCSPRSGDLSVYWYQQSLDQGLQFLIQYYNGEERAKGNILERFSAQQFPDLHSELNLSSLELGDSALYFCASSPFDGGSEQYFGPGTRLTVT.